The rows below give T cell receptor beta chains drawn from one sample of a study of shared clonotypes between healthy human individuals. The assay was immunoSEQ multiplex PCR, and TCRdb's table has in-frame clones only and misses some. The data hold approximately 2.3 million clones, with approximately 93% observed a single time. What was sequenced was naive CD4+ T cells from PBMCs. These TCRs come from a man aged 18 to 30 in good health. Some clones in this sample may be carry-over from other donors' samples. The CDR3 runs from the conserved cysteine through the conserved F or W. A D gene is named only where the DNA matches it firmly. Clone size is stated in some rows and not others, as once, few, many or a class when expanded.

abundance	v_gene	d_gene	j_gene	CDR3aa	CDR3nt
-	TRBV28	TRBD2	TRBJ2-7	CASSRIARASGYEQYF	TGTGCCAGCAGCCGCATCGCCCGGGCTAGCGGATACGAGCAGTACTTC
-	TRBV5-1	-	TRBJ1-2	CASTANPTDYGYTF	TGCGCCAGCACAGCTAATCCGACAGACTATGGCTACACCTTC
-	TRBV5-1	-	TRBJ2-1	CASSFTRANSYNEQFF	TGCGCCAGCAGCTTTACCAGGGCAAACTCCTACAATGAGCAGTTCTTC
-	TRBV29-1	TRBD1	TRBJ2-5	CSVDTGGTETQYF	TGCAGCGTCGACACAGGGGGTACGGAGACCCAGTACTTC
-	TRBV6-5	TRBD1	TRBJ1-4	CVTQGINEKLFF	TGTGTAACACAGGGGATTAATGAAAAACTGTTTTTT
-	TRBV30	-	TRBJ2-2	CAWSVIATGELFF	TGTGCCTGGAGTGTCATAGCAACCGGGGAGCTGTTTTTT
once	TRBV5-4	-	TRBJ2-5	CASSLIGLPRETQYF	TGTGCCAGCAGCTTGATCGGACTACCTCGGGAGACCCAGTACTTC
-	TRBV7-2	-	TRBJ1-5	CASSLDRDQPQHF	TGTGCCAGCAGCTTAGACAGGGACCAGCCCCAGCATTTT
few	TRBV29-1	-	TRBJ1-1	CSVEGTKEAFF	TGCAGCGTTGAGGGGACGAAAGAAGCTTTCTTT
-	TRBV6-5	-	TRBJ1-4	CASSYSRGLVEKLFF	TGTGCCAGCAGTTACTCTCGGGGGCTGGTTGAAAAACTGTTTTTT
-	TRBV9	TRBD2	TRBJ2-2	CASTGGGRAVGELFF	TGTGCCAGCACCGGCGGCGGGAGGGCCGTCGGGGAGCTGTTTTTT
-	TRBV5-4	-	TRBJ2-3	CASSWGGPGNDTDTQYF	TGTGCCAGCAGCTGGGGTGGGCCAGGGAACGACACAGATACGCAGTATTTT
-	TRBV6-1	TRBD1	TRBJ2-2	CASSWTGENTGELFF	TGTGCCAGCAGTTGGACAGGGGAGAACACCGGGGAGCTGTTTTTT
-	TRBV7-9	-	TRBJ2-7	CASSLVGIGSYEQYF	TGTGCCAGCAGCTTAGTCGGGATAGGGTCCTACGAGCAGTACTTC
-	TRBV28	-	TRBJ2-7	CASSSSLYEQYF	TGTGCCAGCAGCAGTTCCTTGTACGAGCAGTACTTC
-	TRBV28	TRBD1	TRBJ1-2	CASSLTGYYGYTF	TGTGCCAGCAGTTTGACAGGGTACTATGGCTACACCTTC
-	TRBV6-5	TRBD1	TRBJ1-1	CASSKGQGGNTEAFF	TGTGCCAGCAGCAAGGGACAGGGAGGGAACACTGAAGCTTTCTTT
once	TRBV29-1	TRBD2	TRBJ2-1	CSVRGTSVSGEQFF	TGCAGCGTGAGGGGGACTAGCGTCTCGGGGGAGCAGTTCTTC
-	TRBV14	TRBD2	TRBJ2-1	CASSQSPGLASEQFF	TGTGCCAGCAGCCAAAGCCCGGGACTAGCATCTGAGCAGTTCTTC
-	TRBV27	-	TRBJ2-7	CASSTQRVKKNEQYF	TGTGCCAGCAGCACCCAGAGGGTAAAAAAGAACGAGCAGTACTTC
-	TRBV6-5	TRBD1	TRBJ2-2	CASSSPGQGAGELFF	TGTGCCAGCAGTTCGCCGGGACAGGGCGCCGGGGAGCTGTTTTTT
-	TRBV4-1	TRBD1	TRBJ1-6	CASSPDRGYSPLHF	TGCGCCAGCAGCCCGGACAGGGGTTATTCACCCCTCCACTTT
-	TRBV10-3	TRBD2	TRBJ2-7	CAISESSGSPRNEQYF	TGTGCCATCAGTGAGTCTAGCGGGAGCCCTCGGAACGAGCAGTACTTC
-	TRBV28	TRBD2	TRBJ2-2	CASRGGPSTGELFF	TGTGCCAGCAGGGGAGGGCCCAGCACCGGGGAGCTGTTTTTT
-	TRBV28	-	TRBJ1-1	CASSLTQGEAFF	TGTGCCAGCAGCTTAACTCAGGGTGAAGCTTTCTTT
-	TRBV19	-	TRBJ1-3	CASSIPGAGNTIYF	TGTGCCAGTAGTATCCCAGGGGCTGGAAACACCATATATTTT
-	TRBV7-3	TRBD2	TRBJ2-1	CASSLGLAGTNEQFF	TGTGCCAGCAGCTTAGGACTAGCGGGAACCAATGAGCAGTTCTTC
-	TRBV5-1	TRBD1	TRBJ2-1	CASSGAGTGGNEQFF	TGCGCCAGCAGCGGAGCCGGGACAGGGGGCAATGAGCAGTTCTTC
-	TRBV13	TRBD2	TRBJ2-7	CASSLDPGGWYEQYF	TGTGCCAGCAGCTTAGACCCGGGAGGGTGGTACGAGCAGTACTTC
-	TRBV7-2	-	TRBJ1-2	CASSLAATGYTF	TGTGCCAGCAGCTTAGCGGCAACTGGCTACACCTTC
-	TRBV28	-	TRBJ1-3	CATRRDSIPGNTIYF	TGTGCCACCCGCCGAGACAGTATTCCTGGAAACACCATATATTTT
-	TRBV6-4	-	TRBJ2-1	CASRPVGAAYNEQFF	TGTGCCAGCAGGCCGGTGGGGGCTGCCTACAATGAGCAGTTCTTC
-	TRBV2	TRBD2	TRBJ2-7	CASTLLAGGFTKSEQYF	TGTGCCAGCACTTTACTAGCGGGAGGATTTACGAAATCCGAGCAGTACTTC
-	TRBV30	-	TRBJ2-3	CAWSSSASTTDTQYF	TGTGCCTGGAGTTCTTCCGCCTCAACCACAGATACGCAGTATTTT
-	TRBV7-3	-	TRBJ2-5	CASSPGPQETQYF	TGTGCCAGCAGCCCCGGGCCTCAAGAGACCCAGTACTTC
-	TRBV9	-	TRBJ2-1	CASSGFSRDRPSYNEQFF	TGTGCCAGCAGTGGGTTTTCCAGGGACCGCCCCTCCTACAATGAGCAGTTCTTC
-	TRBV5-1	TRBD1	TRBJ2-7	CASSLRPRQGPYEQYF	TGCGCCAGCAGCTTAAGGCCCCGACAGGGTCCCTACGAGCAGTACTTC
-	TRBV6-4	-	TRBJ2-1	CASSVGREYNEQFF	TGTGCCAGCAGTGTTGGCAGGGAGTACAATGAGCAGTTCTTC
-	TRBV27	-	TRBJ2-1	CASSFWGTGTHEQFF	TGTGCCAGCAGTTTCTGGGGGACCGGGACTCATGAGCAGTTCTTC
-	TRBV6-5	-	TRBJ1-2	CASKLNREYGYTF	TGTGCCAGCAAATTAAACAGGGAATATGGCTACACCTTC
-	TRBV19	-	TRBJ2-5	CASSIGGGAETQYF	TGTGCCAGTAGTATAGGTGGTGGGGCAGAGACCCAGTACTTC
-	TRBV4-1	TRBD1	TRBJ2-5	CASSQTGSGETQYF	TGCGCCAGCAGCCAGACAGGGTCGGGAGAGACCCAGTACTTC
-	TRBV5-5	-	TRBJ2-7	CASTPAPGRQTYEQYF	TGTGCCAGCACCCCCGCCCCCGGTCGGCAGACCTACGAGCAGTACTTC
-	TRBV5-6	TRBD2	TRBJ2-2	CASSPQTGGVTGELFF	TGTGCCAGCAGCCCCCAAACGGGAGGGGTAACCGGGGAGCTGTTTTTT
-	TRBV10-3	-	TRBJ1-3	CAIMGAGSGNTIYF	TGTGCCATCATGGGGGCAGGCTCTGGAAACACCATATATTTT
-	TRBV6-5	-	TRBJ1-4	CASSYPQGPYEKLFF	TGTGCCAGCAGTTACCCACAGGGCCCATATGAAAAACTGTTTTTT